One sample yielded the 24 T cell receptor beta chains listed below, sequenced in a study of OX40 agonist ivuxolimab in advanced cancers. Clones were read by immunoSEQ multiplex PCR, and TCRdb kept only the in-frame ones, dropping some. The table lists approximately 62,000 clones, approximately 88% of them singletons. Here the sequenced sample was CD4+ or CD8+ T cells sorted from blood, taken in a trial of the OX40 agonist ivuxolimab. The receptors shown here come from an adult with an advanced solid tumor such as melanoma, head and neck, liver or kidney cancer.

The gene calls are TRBV28 and TRBJ2-7; no firm D call. This CDR3 region has 11 residues. Germline V gene sequence: CDR1 MDHEN, CDR2 SYDVKM. Trimming removed 2 bases from V and 5 bases from J, with 4 bases in between. The CDR3 DNA reads TGTGCCAGCAGTTTAGAGAACGAGCAGTACTTC. Residues: CASSLENEQYF.

The V and J genes are TRBV7-2 and TRBJ2-1, with 8 bases lining up with TRBD2. The CDR3 contains 15 residues. V shed 5 bases, J shed 0 bases, and the junction held 3 bases outside the gene matches. Germline V CDR1 and CDR2: SGHTA, FQGNSA. The CDR3 region is CASSVGGASYNEQFF. CDR3 sequence (DNA): TGTGCCAGCAGCGTCGGGGGGGCCTCCTACAATGAGCAGTTCTTC.

The genes are TRBV11-2 and TRBJ2-1; possibly TRBD2 for D (5 bases). The CDR3 runs 13 residues. CDR1 is SGHAT and CDR2 is FQNNGV in the germline V gene. V was clipped by 5 bases and J by 7 bases, with 12 bases between them. CDR3 bases: TGTGCCAGCAGCCAACCCCCGGGGAATGAGCAGTTCTTC. Translating it yields CASSQPPGNEQFF.

This chain uses TRBV6-1 with TRBJ2-7; perhaps TRBD2 as D (6 bases). V lost 7 bases and J lost 0, with 10 bases in between. The length of the CDR3 is 13 residues. Germline V gene sequence: CDR1 MNHNS, CDR2 SASEGT. In nucleotides, the CDR3 is TGTGCCAGCAACAGCGGGCCCTCCTACGAGCAGTACTTC. Translation gives CASNSGPSYEQYF.

The chain is built from TRBV7-8 and TRBJ2-7, with D perhaps TRBD1 or TRBD2 (5 bases each). V was clipped by 3 bases and J by 5 bases, with 20 bases between them. The CDR3 is 16 residues long. Germline assignment: CDR1 SGHVS and CDR2 FQNEAQ. The CDR3 DNA reads TGTGCCAGCAGCTTCCGTTGGGACCGAGCAGAGCACGAGCAGTACTTC. Translation gives CASSFRWDRAEHEQYF.

This chain links TRBV18 with TRBJ1-3; D is perhaps TRBD1 (6 bases). Germline assignment: CDR1 KGHSH and CDR2 LQKENI. V was trimmed by 0 bases and J by 4 bases, leaving 10 bases between them. This CDR3 has 15 residues. The CDR3 DNA is TGTGCCAGCTCACCACCGCTACAGGGCGGAAACACCATATATTTT. Its translation is CASSPPLQGGNTIYF.

This clone was recorded a few times. The V gene is TRBV6-6, the J gene TRBJ1-1, with D possibly matching TRBD1 (5 bases). V was trimmed by 6 bases and J by 3 bases, leaving 14 bases between them. CDR3 length equals 14 residues. The germline CDR1 and CDR2 sequences are MNHNY and SVGAGI (reference sequence). CDR3 protein: CASRKTGTDTEAFF. DNA for the CDR3: TGTGCCAGCAGAAAGACCGGGACGGACACTGAAGCTTTCTTT.

The chain combines TRBV28 with TRBJ2-6; 7 nucleotides line up with TRBD2. CDR3 size: 18 residues. The V gene's germline CDR1 is MDHEN and CDR2 SYDVKM. V trimming: 5 bases; J trimming: 0 bases; junction bases outside the gene matches: 10. Here the CDR3 DNA reads TGTGCCAGCAGTGGGGAGGGAAGGAGGGGCTCTGGGGCCAACGTCCTGACTTTC. Encoded protein: CASSGEGRRGSGANVLTF.

The chain combines TRBV5-1 with TRBJ1-3, with D maybe TRBD1 (6 bases). V was trimmed by 5 bases and J by 3 bases, leaving 12 bases between them. From germline, CDR1 is SGHRS and CDR2 YFSETQ. This CDR3 comprises 14 residues. The chain's CDR3 is CASRPQGFGNTIYF. The CDR3, as DNA: TGCGCCAGCAGACCACAGGGTTTTGGAAACACCATATATTTT. The full variable domain, completed using reference TRBV5-1 and TRBJ1-3, is KAGVTQTPRYLIKTRGQQVTLSCSPISGHRSVSWYQQTPGQGLQFLFEYFSETQRNKGNFPGRFSGRQFSNSRSEMNVSTLELGDSALYLCASRPQGFGNTIYFGEGSWLTVV.

The gene calls are TRBV9 and TRBJ2-1; 8 bases are shared with TRBD2. This CDR3 contains 16 residues. Trimming took 0 bases from V and 4 from J; bases not matched to a gene: 6. Germline lookup yields CDR1 SGDLS and CDR2 YYNGEE. CDR3 DNA sequence: TGTGCCAGCAGCGTAGGGGAGACTAGCGCTTACAATGAGCAGTTCTTC. It codes for CASSVGETSAYNEQFF.

The V call is TRBV28, the J call TRBJ2-5; 9 bases fit TRBD2. J gave up 4 bases and V 6 bases, and 9 bases lay outside the gene matches. In germline, CDR1 is MDHEN, CDR2 SYDVKM. The CDR3 length is 15 residues. The DNA for the CDR3 is TGTGCCAGCAGAATTAGCGGGAGTGGGATAGAGACCCAGTACTTC. Its translation is CASRISGSGIETQYF.

The CDR3 is CASSLYNGPEEQFF. The CDR3 coding sequence is TGCGCCAGCAGCTTGTATAACGGTCCGGAGGAGCAGTTCTTC. The chain employs TRBV5-1 and TRBJ2-1; D remains ambiguous. This CDR3 spans 14 amino acids. The V gene lost 1 base and the J gene lost 10 bases, with 15 bases spanning the gap. Germline V gene sequence: CDR1 SGHRS, CDR2 YFSETQ.

The chain has TRBV20-1 and TRBJ1-1; weak D call: TRBD1 (5 bases). Looked up from germline, CDR1 is DFQATT and CDR2 is SNEGSKA (reference sequence). The V gene lost 6 bases and the J gene lost 2 bases, with 7 bases spanning the gap. The CDR3 covers 11 residues. The CDR3: CSAGDNTEAFF. CDR3 in DNA: TGCAGTGCGGGGGATAACACTGAAGCTTTCTTT.

The rearrangement joins TRBV15 to TRBJ2-5; D may be TRBD1 (7 bases). Between the trimmed V and J ends, which lost 0 bases and 4 bases, there was a span of 9 bases. Germline-derived CDR1 and CDR2 are LNHNV and YYDKDF (reference sequence). The CDR3 loop spans 14 amino acids. CDR3 nucleotide sequence: TGTGCCACCAGCAGAGATCAGGGGGGAGAGACCCAGTACTTC. Translated: CATSRDQGGETQYF.

This sequence joins TRBV18 and TRBJ2-3, with 7 bases lining up with TRBD2. Trimming at V came to 1 base and at J to 3 bases, leaving 7 bases not matched to a gene. The CDR3 contains 16 residues. Germline V lookup: CDR1 KGHSH, CDR2 LQKENI. CDR3: CASSPREGLRTDTQYF. In DNA form, the CDR3 reads TGTGCCAGCTCACCACGGGAGGGTTTAAGGACAGATACGCAGTATTTT.

The rearrangement joins TRBV18 to TRBJ1-5; 7 bases line up with TRBD1. The CDR3 is 16 amino acids. CDR1 and CDR2 (germline): KGHSH, LQKENI. The trim removed 6 bases at V and 9 bases at J, leaving 17 bases unmatched. The CDR3 here is CASSRSGTADFLPQHF. In nucleotides, the CDR3 is TGTGCCAGCTCCCGGAGCGGGACAGCCGATTTTTTGCCCCAGCATTTT.

V and J are TRBV28 and TRBJ1-5, with D possibly matching TRBD1 (5 bases). Germline assignment: CDR1 MDHEN and CDR2 SYDVKM. Trimming took off 7 bases at V and 7 bases at J, with 17 bases between the two ends. The CDR3 length is 14 residues. CDR3 in DNA: TGTGCCAGCATTTTGACAGTGGGTGTGCAGCCCCAGCATTTT. It encodes CASILTVGVQPQHF.

V usage is TRBV5-1 and J usage is TRBJ2-3; tentatively, D is TRBD1 (6 bases). This CDR3 comprises 14 residues. Trimming pared 0 bases from V and 2 bases from J, leaving 7 bases between. CDR1 is SGHRS, CDR2 YFSETQ, per germline. CDR3 nucleotide sequence: TGCGCCAGCAGCTTGGGGGACACCACAGATACGCAGTATTTT. Protein product: CASSLGDTTDTQYF.

This chain joins TRBV6-5 and TRBJ1-5, with a tentative D call TRBD1 (6 bases). The CDR3 covers 14 residues. Trimming stripped 7 bases from V and 1 base from J, with 11 bases between. Germline V gene lookup returns CDR1 MNHEY and CDR2 SVGAGI. The DNA for the CDR3 is TGTGCCAGCATTCAGGGGATGAGCAATCAGCCCCAGCATTTT. Translated: CASIQGMSNQPQHF.

The chain carries TRBV6-5 and TRBJ2-1, with D possibly being TRBD1 (5 bases). The CDR3 consists of 16 residues. Trimming removed 4 bases from V and 0 bases from J, with 13 bases in between. Looked up from germline, CDR1 is MNHEY and CDR2 is SVGAGI. The CDR3 coding sequence is TGTGCCAGCAGTTCAGGTTACAGGAGCTCCTACAATGAGCAGTTCTTC. It yields the protein CASSSGYRSSYNEQFF.

V is TRBV29-1 and J is TRBJ2-1, with a possible D match to TRBD1 (6 bases). V lost 0 bases to trimming and J lost 15 bases, with 12 bases between them. The CDR3 contains 11 residues. The germline gives CDR1 SQVTM, CDR2 ANQGSEA. CDR3 sequence reads: CSVEDPGQPFF. In nucleotides, the CDR3 is TGCAGCGTTGAAGATCCCGGACAGCCGTTCTTC.

This clone has only a few counts. V and J are TRBV19 and TRBJ2-1; 13 bases map to TRBD2. Germline V gene sequence: CDR1 LNHDA, CDR2 SQIVND (reference sequence). The CDR3 is 17 residues long. V lost 7 bases and J lost 7; bases outside the gene matches: 13. DNA of the CDR3: TGTGCCAGTACAATGGGGGGGACTAGCGGGAACAGGAATGAGCAGTTCTTC. Its protein product is CASTMGGTSGNRNEQFF. Together with reference TRBV19 and TRBJ2-1, the CDR3 gives the full variable domain: DGGITQSPKYLFRKEGQNVTLSCEQNLNHDAMYWYRQDPGQGLRLIYYSQIVNDFQKGDIAEGYSVSREKKESFPLTVTSAQKNPTAFYLCASTMGGTSGNRNEQFFGPGTRLTVL.

There are a few counts of this clone. The rearrangement joins TRBV29-1 to TRBJ1-1, with D possibly being TRBD1 (5 bases). The V gene's germline CDR1 is SQVTM and CDR2 ANQGSEA. V was shortened by 6 bases and J by 7 bases, with 9 bases between the two germline ends. The CDR3 runs 10 residues. The CDR3 region is CSVGDREAFF. The CDR3 nucleotides read TGCAGCGTGGGGGACCGTGAAGCTTTCTTT.

V usage is TRBV28 and J usage is TRBJ1-2; 7 bases line up with TRBD1. CDR1 and CDR2 from the germline V gene are MDHEN and SYDVKM. This CDR3 is built from 17 residues. Trimming removed 4 bases from V and 3 bases from J; junction bases left unmatched: 14. CDR3 nucleotide sequence: TGTGCCAGCAGTTCCCCCAGGCGACAGGGAGTTTACTATGGCTACACCTTC. This gives the protein CASSSPRRQGVYYGYTF.